The 32 T cell receptor beta chains below were found in one sample sequenced in a study of blood T cell repertoires in COVID-19. Data came from immunoSEQ multiplex PCR; TCRdb stores just in-frame clones and leaves some out. The table shows 250,000 to 300,000 clones, with 60% to 75% occurring only once. Input material: peripheral blood. These receptors were taken from a woman over 75 with acute or convalescent COVID-19.

The sample holds a few counts of this clone. J is TRBJ2-5 and V is TRBV6-2 or TRBV6-3; D remains unclear. The CDR3 loop spans 12 amino acids. V lost 1 base and J 7 bases, leaving 7 bases between the germline ends. CDR1 and CDR2 from the germline V gene are MNHEY and SVGEGT. The CDR3 nucleotides read TGTGCCAGCAGTTACTTTCCGGGGACCCAGTACTTC. This codes for CASSYFPGTQYF.

The sample holds a few counts of this clone. The rearrangement links TRBV28 to TRBJ1-6; 12 bases match TRBD1. The junction had 9 bases not matched to a gene; V was cut back by 6 bases and J by 0 bases. This CDR3 has 19 amino acids. CDR1 MDHEN and CDR2 SYDVKM come from the germline V gene. CDR3 in amino acids: CASSGTGGEHPSYNSPLHF. In DNA, the CDR3 is TGTGCCAGCAGCGGGACAGGGGGCGAACACCCCTCCTATAATTCACCCCTCCACTTT.

The rearrangement joins TRBV27 to TRBJ1-4; 11 nucleotides match TRBD1. The V gene's germline CDR1 is MNHEY and CDR2 SMNVEV (reference sequence). J lost 7 bases, V lost 5 bases, and 9 bases had no gene match. The CDR3 is 16 amino acids. The CDR3 loop is CASSTGQGANSEKLFF. In DNA form, the CDR3 reads TGTGCCAGCAGTACAGGACAGGGGGCGAACAGTGAAAAACTGTTTTTT.

J is TRBJ1-5 and V is TRBV6-5, with a weak D call TRBD1 (5 bases). CDR3 length: 14 amino acids. Germline V gives CDR1 MNHEY, CDR2 SVGAGI. The V and J ends lost 4 bases and 3 bases respectively, with 10 bases between them. The CDR3 DNA sequence: TGTGCCAGCAGTTGGACATTTATCAATCAGCCCCAGCATTTT. Translated: CASSWTFINQPQHF.

This clone is a singleton in its sample. The V gene is TRBV19, the J gene TRBJ1-1; perhaps TRBD1 as D (5 bases). The CDR3 sequence is 15 residues long. V was clipped by 7 bases and J by 1 base, with 16 bases between them. Germline CDR1 reads LNHDA; CDR2 reads SQIVND (reference sequence). CDR3 coding DNA: TGTGCCAGTACAAGGGGAAGCCTCCAGAACACTGAAGCTTTCTTT. It is translated as CASTRGSLQNTEAFF.

This chain links TRBV2 with TRBJ1-5; possibly TRBD1 for D (6 bases). The V gene's germline CDR1 is SNHLY and CDR2 FYNNEI. The CDR3 runs to 15 residues. V was pared by 7 bases and J by 1 base, with 14 bases between. The CDR3 sequence is CASTPEGGSNQPQHF. Here the CDR3 DNA reads TGTGCCAGCACACCGGAGGGGGGGAGCAATCAGCCCCAGCATTTT.

V and J are TRBV19 and TRBJ2-3, with D perhaps TRBD2 (5 bases). Trimming took off 5 bases at V and 1 base at J, with 10 bases between the two ends. CDR1 LNHDA and CDR2 SQIVND come from the germline V gene (reference sequence). The CDR3 covers 14 residues. The CDR3 protein is CASSSRTGTDTQYF. As DNA, the CDR3 is TGTGCCAGTAGTTCCAGGACTGGCACAGATACGCAGTATTTT.

This clone was seen once. The rearrangement links TRBV19 to TRBJ2-1; D unclear. Germline V lookup: CDR1 LNHDA, CDR2 SQIVND (reference sequence). The V gene lost 7 bases and the J gene lost 4 bases, with 8 bases spanning the gap. The CDR3 extends over 12 amino acids. CDR3 sequence: CASTSVYNEQFF. The CDR3 coding sequence is TGTGCCAGTACGAGCGTTTACAATGAGCAGTTCTTC.

The chain combines TRBV6-5 with TRBJ1-2, with 8 bases lining up with TRBD1. Germline trimming cut 6 bases from V and 1 base from J; bases unmatched to any gene: 4. The CDR3 length is 14 residues. Per the germline V gene, CDR1 is MNHEY and CDR2 is SVGAGI. CDR3: CASRRQGINYGYTF. The CDR3 nucleotides are TGTGCCAGCAGAAGACAGGGGATTAACTATGGCTACACCTTC.

The chain couples TRBV21-1 to TRBJ2-6; the D segment call TRBD2 is taken from the table without a DNA check. TRBV21-1 is shown as a pseudogene. The CDR3 runs 21 residues. Written as DNA, the CDR3 is TGTGCCAGCAGCAAAGATGTACGCGGCCCGTTTCGCGCCTCTGGGGCCAACGTCCTGACTTTC. It encodes CASSKDVRGPFRASGANVLTF.

The V gene is TRBV6-5, the J gene TRBJ1-1, with a weak D call TRBD1 (6 bases). V was trimmed by 7 bases and J by 1 base, leaving 16 bases between them. From germline, CDR1 is MNHEY and CDR2 SVGAGI. The CDR3 contains 15 residues. CDR3 nucleotide sequence: TGTGCCAGCATCGACTGGGGGGGGGCGAACACTGAAGCTTTCTTT. Translating gives CASIDWGGANTEAFF.

The J gene is TRBJ2-5, the V gene TRBV5-5; 10 bases are a match to TRBD2. Germline V gives CDR1 SGHKS, CDR2 YYEKEE (reference sequence). The CDR3 sequence is 17 residues long. The junction had 13 bases not matched to a gene; V was cut back by 4 bases and J by 4 bases. CDR3 loop: CASSIQRGGLAGETQYF. As DNA, the CDR3 is TGTGCCAGCAGCATCCAGCGGGGGGGCTTGGCGGGAGAGACCCAGTACTTC.

The chain employs TRBV27 and TRBJ2-3; 7 nucleotides align to TRBD2. V trimming: 1 base; J trimming: 0 bases; junction bases outside the gene matches: 4. The germline gives CDR1 MNHEY, CDR2 SMNVEV (reference sequence). This CDR3 has 16 amino acids. This CDR3 reads CASSLWAGVSTDTQYF. CDR3 DNA: TGTGCCAGCAGTTTATGGGCGGGGGTTAGCACAGATACGCAGTATTTT.

The chain is built from TRBV19 and TRBJ1-5, with D unresolved. CDR1 is LNHDA and CDR2 is SQIVND in the germline V gene (reference sequence). There are 14 residues in the CDR3. The ends were cut back, 1 base at V and 0 bases at J, with 4 bases in the middle. The CDR3 region is CASSIVSSNQPQHF. The CDR3 DNA sequence: TGTGCCAGTAGTATAGTCAGTAGCAATCAGCCCCAGCATTTT.

The V and J genes are TRBV29-1 and TRBJ1-1, with TRBD1 matching over 10 bases. CDR1 SQVTM and CDR2 ANQGSEA come from the germline V gene. The junction had 3 bases not matched to a gene; V was cut back by 6 bases and J by 2 bases. The CDR3 contains 13 residues. This chain's CDR3 is CSVRTGGNTEAFF. CDR3 nucleotides: TGCAGCGTCAGGACAGGGGGAAACACTGAAGCTTTCTTT.

The V and J genes are TRBV11-2 and TRBJ1-2, with D unclear. V shed 3 bases and J shed 0 bases, with 8 bases lying between them. CDR3 length: 14 amino acids. The germline CDR1 and CDR2 sequences are SGHAT and FQNNGV. CDR3 residues: CASSFLIANYGYTF. CDR3 sequence (DNA): TGTGCCAGCAGCTTCTTAATAGCTAACTATGGCTACACCTTC.

The chain employs TRBV3-1 (or the pseudogene TRBV3-2) and TRBJ2-7, with D unresolved. Looked up from germline, CDR1 is LGHDT and CDR2 is YNNKEL (reference sequence). Deletions cut 2 bases from V and 2 bases from J, with 4 bases between. The CDR3 sequence is 12 residues long. CDR3 amino acids: CASSQTTYEQYF. The CDR3 DNA reads TGTGCCAGCAGCCAAACTACCTACGAGCAGTACTTC.

The V call is TRBV10-3, the J call TRBJ1-4, with TRBD1 matching over 11 bases. V shed 3 bases, J shed 6 bases, and the junction held 3 bases outside the gene matches. The germline CDR1 and CDR2 sequences are ENHRY and SYGVKD. CDR3 size: 15 residues. The CDR3 loop reads CAISEWGQGDEKLFF. The CDR3 DNA sequence: TGTGCCATCAGTGAATGGGGACAGGGGGATGAAAAACTGTTTTTT.

This chain joins TRBV9 and TRBJ1-3; D is uncertain. The germline V gene has CDR1 SGDLS and CDR2 YYNGEE. The CDR3 is made up of 15 amino acids. Trimming removed 4 bases at V and 0 bases at J, with 11 bases between. CDR3: CASSPGSASGNTIYF. CDR3 sequence (DNA): TGTGCCAGCAGCCCCGGGTCGGCCTCTGGAAACACCATATATTTT.

The chain couples TRBV9 to TRBJ1-1; TRBD1 agrees at 9 bases. The CDR3 has 13 residues. Trimming cost V 4 bases and J 5 bases; bases outside gene matches: 3. Germline-derived CDR1 and CDR2 are SGDLS and YYNGEE. This chain's CDR3 is CASSRGQGTEAFF. The CDR3 DNA sequence: TGTGCCAGCAGCCGTGGACAGGGGACTGAAGCTTTCTTT.

This clone was observed a handful of times. V and J are TRBV18 and TRBJ2-2; 8 positions agree with TRBD1. Germline-derived CDR1 and CDR2 are KGHSH and LQKENI. This CDR3 has 14 amino acids. J lost 6 bases, V lost 6 bases, and 6 bases had no gene match. The CDR3 reads CASSEGQGAGELFF. For the CDR3, the DNA is TGTGCCAGCTCGGAAGGACAGGGTGCCGGGGAGCTGTTTTTT.

This chain connects TRBV5-6 to TRBJ1-1; a possible D gene is TRBD1 (5 bases). Between the trimmed V and J ends, which lost 0 bases and 1 base, there was a span of 10 bases. Germline V gene data show CDR1 as SGHDT and CDR2 as YYEEEE. The CDR3 extends over 15 amino acids. The CDR3 DNA sequence: TGTGCCAGCAGCTTGGTCGGGGGTTGGAACACTGAAGCTTTCTTT. This encodes CASSLVGGWNTEAFF. Together with reference TRBV5-6 and TRBJ1-1, the CDR3 gives the full variable domain: DAGVTQSPTHLIKTRGQQVTLRCSPKSGHDTVSWYQQALGQGPQFIFQYYEEEERQRGNFPDRFSGHQFPNYSSELNVNALLLGDSALYLCASSLVGGWNTEAFFGQGTRLTVV.

The CDR3 region has the DNA TGTGCCAGCAGCCGGAGGGGTGAAGCTTTCTTT. It translates to CASSRRGEAFF. The chain employs TRBV3-1 (or the pseudogene TRBV3-2) and TRBJ1-1, with D possibly TRBD1 on 5 matching bases. The germline CDR1 and CDR2 sequences are LGHDT and YNNKEL (reference sequence). The V gene lost 4 bases and the J gene lost 7 bases, with 7 bases spanning the gap. This CDR3 contains 11 residues.

About this clone: This specimen includes other DNA sequences encoding the same CDR3. The chain employs TRBV5-1 and TRBJ2-3, with D hard to call. Germline V gene lookup returns CDR1 SGHRS and CDR2 YFSETQ. With 0 bases removed from V and 2 bases from J, the gap between germline ends came to 7 bases. The CDR3 consists of 14 residues. The CDR3 region has the DNA TGCGCCAGCAGCTTGGGAGACACCACAGATACGCAGTATTTT. Encoded protein: CASSLGDTTDTQYF.

Comments on this clone: One base away lies a much larger clone, so this may be a sequencing read error. The chain couples TRBV2 to TRBJ1-1; the D gene is possibly TRBD1 (6 bases). This CDR3 is built from 13 residues. V lost 6 bases, J lost 3 bases, and 11 bases lay in between. Germline values: CDR1 SNHLY, CDR2 FYNNEI. CDR3 in amino acids: CASSGQLDTEAFF. As DNA, the CDR3 is TGTGCCAGCAGCGGACAGTTGGACACTGAAGCTTTCTTT.

The V gene is TRBV5-1, the J gene TRBJ1-4; 8 positions agree with TRBD1. There are 17 residues in the CDR3. Trimming took 2 bases from V and 5 from J; bases not matched to a gene: 11. Germline CDR1 is SGHRS and CDR2 is YFSETQ. The CDR3 DNA is TGCGCCAGCAGCTTTTCAGGGGGCGCGGGATACAATGAAAAACTGTTTTTT. This sequence encodes CASSFSGGAGYNEKLFF.

V is TRBV7-2 and J is TRBJ2-1, with 7 bases lining up with TRBD2. The germline V gene has CDR1 SGHTA and CDR2 FQGNSA. Losses at the gene ends were 1 base for V and 10 bases for J; bases not matched to a gene: 7. This CDR3 comprises 14 residues. In DNA, the CDR3 is TGTGCCAGCAGCTTAGGAGGACTAGTTTGGGAGCAGTTCTTC. Amino acid sequence: CASSLGGLVWEQFF.

V gene TRBV4-3 combines with J gene TRBJ2-2; the D gene is possibly TRBD2 (6 bases). Trimming stripped 4 bases from V and 2 bases from J, with 11 bases between. This CDR3 is built from 15 residues. CDR1 and CDR2 from the germline V gene are LGHNA and YSLEER. The CDR3 DNA is TGCGCCAGCAGCCGGGGAGGACCCAACACCGGGGAGCTGTTTTTT. As protein: CASSRGGPNTGELFF.

CDR3 sequence: CASSEALARTEAFF. In nucleotides, the CDR3 is TGTGCCAGCAGTGAAGCGCTGGCCCGTACTGAAGCTTTCTTT. This chain joins TRBV2 and TRBJ1-1; D remains ambiguous. Between the trimmed V and J ends, which lost 0 bases and 5 bases, there was a span of 10 bases. This CDR3 is built from 14 residues. Germline CDR1 reads SNHLY; CDR2 reads FYNNEI.

The V gene is TRBV18, the J gene TRBJ1-1; TRBD1 matches 8 bases. Germline CDR1 is KGHSH and CDR2 is LQKENI. CDR3 size: 15 residues. V gave up 3 bases and J gave up 4 bases; unmatched junction bases: 7. The CDR3 spells CASSPPRTGFTEAFF. In DNA form, the CDR3 reads TGTGCCAGCTCACCGCCTCGGACAGGGTTCACTGAAGCTTTCTTT.

The J gene is TRBJ1-1, the V gene TRBV11-2, with 7 bases identical to TRBD1. Trimming removed 4 bases from V and 1 base from J; junction bases left unmatched: 6. CDR1 is SGHAT, CDR2 FQNNGV, per germline. There are 15 residues in the CDR3. The CDR3 loop reads CASSSRGQTNTEAFF. CDR3 nucleotide sequence: TGTGCCAGCAGCTCCCGGGGACAGACGAACACTGAAGCTTTCTTT. Using reference TRBV11-2 and TRBJ1-1 for the parts outside the CDR3, the full variable domain is EAGVAQSPRYKIIEKRQSVAFWCNPISGHATLYWYQQILGQGPKLLIQFQNNGVVDDSQLPKDRFSAERLKGVDSTLKIQPAKLEDSAVYLCASSSRGQTNTEAFFGQGTRLTVV.

The chain has TRBV7-2 and TRBJ2-6; D unresolved. V was cut by 1 base and J by 0 bases, with 4 bases left in between. The CDR3 runs to 15 residues. Germline V CDR1 and CDR2: SGHTA, FQGNSA. The CDR3 coding sequence is TGTGCCAGCAGCTTAGACAGCTCTGGGGCCAACGTCCTGACTTTC. Residues: CASSLDSSGANVLTF.